The 12 T cell receptor beta chains given below trace back to one sample, sequenced in a study of blood T cells in healthy people across ages. Together with a sample-barcoded 5' primer, a J-beta primer mix was included in a second PCR lasting about 7 to 12 cycles. MiXCR, applied by TCRdb to the 5' RACE reads, yields one record per CDR3 protein. The sample records fewer than 650,000 distinct CDR3 sequences, 25% to 35% being singletons. Another study also made use of these data, one on T cells of mothers and their children.

The sequenced sample consisted of blood. Source of these receptors: a boy aged 2 to 10 in good health.

This clonotype was detected a few times. This sequence joins TRBV20-1 and TRBJ2-2, with 8 bases identical to TRBD1. After removal of 5 bases from V and 0 bases from J, the junction contained 11 bases not matched to a gene. CDR3 length equals 17 residues. CDR1 is DFQATT, CDR2 SNEGSKA, per germline (reference sequence). The CDR3 region is CSAGAGTGAPNTGELFF. The CDR3, as DNA: TGCAGTGCTGGCGCCGGGACAGGAGCTCCGAACACCGGGGAGCTGTTTTTT.

The genes are TRBV12-5 and TRBJ2-5; 14 bases agree with TRBD2. The germline V gene encodes CDR1 LGHNT and CDR2 FRNRAP. The trim removed 5 bases at V and 3 bases at J, leaving 2 bases unmatched. The CDR3 runs to 15 residues. The CDR3: CASGLTSGREETQYF. Written as DNA, the CDR3 is TGTGCTAGTGGTCTGACTAGCGGGAGGGAAGAGACCCAGTACTTC. The variable domain in full, with the rest retrieved from reference TRBV12-5 and TRBJ2-5, is DARVTQTPRHKVTEMGQEVTMRCQPILGHNTVFWYRQTMMQGLELLAYFRNRAPLDDSGMPKDRFSAEMPDATLATLKIQPSEPRDSAVYFCASGLTSGREETQYFGPGTRLLVL.

The chain employs TRBV7-2 and TRBJ2-3; D is possibly TRBD2 (5 bases). The V gene's germline CDR1 is SGHTA and CDR2 FQGNSA. This CDR3 contains 15 residues. The V and J ends lost 2 bases and 0 bases respectively, with 9 bases between them. The CDR3 sequence is CASSLRGFSTDTQYF. In DNA form, the CDR3 reads TGTGCCAGCAGCTTACGGGGATTTAGCACAGATACGCAGTATTTT.

The table lists this clonotype with a few counts. CDR3: CASSSASKGRPYEQYF. The DNA of the CDR3 is TGTGCCAGCAGTTCGGCCTCGAAAGGAAGGCCCTACGAGCAGTACTTC. The rearrangement uses TRBV6-5 and TRBJ2-7; D is unresolved. The CDR3 sequence is 16 residues long. CDR1 is MNHEY, CDR2 SVGAGI, per germline. The V end was cut by 4 bases, the J end by 2 bases, with 18 bases between.

The chain combines TRBV3-1 with TRBJ2-5; 16 nucleotides line up with TRBD2. The J call may be mistaken, given a closer DNA end match to TRBJ2-1. This CDR3 has 17 residues. Looked up from germline, CDR1 is LGHDT and CDR2 is YNNKEL (reference sequence). The CDR3 DNA is TGTGCCAGCAGCGGGACTAGCGGGAGGGCCTTCTACAATGAGCAGTTCTTC. Translated: CASSGTSGRAFYNEQFF.

This clonotype turned up a few times. This sequence joins TRBV20-1 and TRBJ1-4, with 9 bases identical to TRBD1. The CDR3 spans 15 residues. Germline CDR1 and CDR2: DFQATT and SNEGSKA (reference sequence). The trim removed 1 base at V and 4 bases at J, leaving 4 bases unmatched. The CDR3 spells CSARATTGGNEKLFF. In DNA form, the CDR3 reads TGCAGTGCTAGAGCCACGACAGGGGGTAATGAAAAACTGTTTTTT.

The V and J genes are TRBV25-1 and TRBJ2-1; 8 bases line up with TRBD2. Losses at the gene ends were 10 bases for V and 4 bases for J; bases not matched to a gene: 6. The CDR3 is 13 residues long. Germline loops: CDR1 MGHDK, CDR2 SYGVNS. The DNA for the CDR3 is TGTGCCACCGGGGGGGAAGGGTACAATGAGCAGTTCTTC. Encoded protein: CATGGEGYNEQFF.

Points on this clonotype: An end of the junction differs from the germline gene, which may be a read error. The chain has TRBV29-1 and TRBJ2-3; D unclear. The CDR3 loop spans 14 amino acids. The germline CDR1 and CDR2 sequences are SQVTM and ANQGSEA. The CDR3 DNA is TGCGGCGTCAATACTCGCCCAGACACAGATACGCAGTATTTT. Protein sequence: CGVNTRPDTDTQYF.

This clonotype occurred a few times. A junction end diverges from the germline sequence, so it may reflect a read error. The chain recombines TRBV9 with TRBJ2-7, with D possibly being TRBD1 (6 bases). CDR1 and CDR2 from the germline V gene are SGDLS and YYNGEE. This CDR3 has 16 residues. The CDR3 loop is CASSVSPTGTAYKQYF. The CDR3 DNA reads TGTGCCAGCAGCGTATCCCCGACAGGTACCGCCTACAAGCAGTACTTC.

The table lists this clonotype with a count of one. The genes are TRBV24-1 and TRBJ1-3, with no clear D. Trimming cost V 9 bases and J 1 base, with 12 bases left between them. The germline V gene encodes CDR1 KGHDR and CDR2 SFDVKD. The CDR3 loop spans 14 amino acids. The CDR3, as DNA: TGTGCCACCGAAAAATCTGGTTCTGGAAACACCATATATTTT. The encoded protein is CATEKSGSGNTIYF.

The chain links TRBV21-1 to TRBJ1-5; the table's D call, TRBD1, has no DNA check behind it. TRBV21-1 is described as a pseudogene. The CDR3 has 18 amino acids. CDR3 in DNA: TGTGCCAGCAGCAAAGCCCCGACAGGAGACCCTAGCAATCAGCCCCAGCATTTT. Protein sequence: CASSKAPTGDPSNQPQHF.

The gene calls are TRBV15 and TRBJ2-6; no clear D. Germline CDR1 is LNHNV and CDR2 is YYDKDF (reference sequence). The V end was cut by 0 bases, the J end by 0 bases, with 6 bases between. The CDR3 extends over 16 amino acids. The CDR3: CATSRDKVSGANVLTF. As DNA, the CDR3 is TGTGCCACCAGCAGAGATAAGGTCTCTGGGGCCAACGTCCTGACTTTC. Supplemented by reference TRBV15 and TRBJ2-6, the full variable domain reads DAMVIQNPRYQVTQFGKPVTLSCSQTLNHNVMYWYQQKSSQAPKLLFHYYDKDFNNEADTPDNFQSRRPNTSFCFLDIRSPGLGDTAMYLCATSRDKVSGANVLTFGAGSRLTVL.